These 2 T cell receptor beta chains share one sample of origin, sequenced in a study of cytomegalovirus exposure and HLA in healthy donors. Libraries were prepared by immunoSEQ multiplex PCR; TCRdb keeps only in-frame clonotypes and omits some of them. The sample has some 200,000 clones, approximately 84% seen once. Sequencing was done on a sample of PBMCs. These TCRs come from a woman aged 18 to 35 in good health and CMV-seropositive.

The chain recombines TRBV7-8 with TRBJ2-5; D not certain. Looked up from germline, CDR1 is SGHVS and CDR2 is FQNEAQ. The length of the CDR3 is 13 residues. V was clipped by 3 bases and J by 3 bases, with 8 bases between them. In DNA form, the CDR3 reads TGTGCCAGCAGCTTTGCCGGAGAAGAGACCCAGTACTTC. Protein product: CASSFAGEETQYF.

The V gene is TRBV6-1, the J gene TRBJ1-5, with D perhaps matching TRBD1 (5 bases). The germline V and J ends were trimmed by 1 base and 6 bases, with 16 bases remaining between them. Germline CDR1 is MNHNS and CDR2 is SASEGT. This CDR3 has 16 amino acids. Here the CDR3 reads CASSEGASGIGQPQHF. For the CDR3, the DNA is TGTGCCAGCAGTGAAGGAGCGTCAGGGATCGGTCAGCCCCAGCATTTT.